The following is a TCR beta chain sequence with its context. This record comes from a study of monozygotic twins with inflammatory bowel disease. It was from whole blood, with no T cell sorting, that total RNA was isolated. The V gene's germline CDR1 is DFQATT and CDR2 SNEGSKA (reference sequence). This CDR3 spans 17 amino acids. TCRdb reprocessed the 5' RACE reads and reports one entry per CDR3 protein, with no DNA. Its listing shows some 200,000 distinct CDR3 sequences. The chain carries TRBV20-1 and TRBJ2-1; TCRdb proposes TRBD1, but this gene call is untestable without DNA. The sequenced sample consisted of blood. This clonotype was obtained from a human donor with ulcerative colitis or Crohn's disease, or a healthy co-twin of an affected twin (not recorded which). The CDR3 region is CSAAGQGARGFYNEQFF.